The 32 T cell receptor beta chains below were found in one sample sequenced in a study of cytomegalovirus exposure and HLA in healthy donors. This PCR relied on a set of 60 Vbeta primers and 13 Jbeta primers. Here immunoSEQ multiplex PCR was the method, and the copy in TCRdb shows in-frame clones only, minus some. The sample includes 95,000 to 150,000 clones, 66% of them seen just once. The sequencing sample was made of PBMCs. The origin of the receptors is a man in his late teens or twenties in good health and CMV-seronegative.

This chain joins TRBV5-6 and TRBJ2-7, with a tentative D call TRBD2 (5 bases). V lost 1 base and J 2 bases, leaving 19 bases between the germline ends. There are 17 residues in the CDR3. Germline CDR1 SGHDT, CDR2 YYEEEE. The DNA for the CDR3 is TGTGCCAGCAGCTTGTTTACTTCGCGGGCCTTTACCTACGAGCAGTACTTC. This codes for CASSLFTSRAFTYEQYF. Complete variable domain (other parts from reference TRBV5-6 and TRBJ2-7): DAGVTQSPTHLIKTRGQQVTLRCSPKSGHDTVSWYQQALGQGPQFIFQYYEEEERQRGNFPDRFSGHQFPNYSSELNVNALLLGDSALYLCASSLFTSRAFTYEQYFGPGTRLTVT.

The chain links TRBV29-1 to TRBJ1-2; D remains unclear. This CDR3 has 11 residues. Germline lookup yields CDR1 SQVTM and CDR2 ANQGSEA. V lost 7 bases, J lost 7 bases, and 13 bases lay in between. CDR3 sequence: CSAYLGRGYTF. CDR3 sequence (DNA): TGCAGCGCCTACCTAGGCCGTGGCTACACCTTC.

Here the CDR3 reads CASSHPPGEQYF. In DNA form, the CDR3 reads TGTGCCAGCAGCCACCCTCCGGGCGAGCAGTACTTC. The chain employs TRBV28 and TRBJ2-7; D uncertain. Germline lookup yields CDR1 MDHEN and CDR2 SYDVKM. Trimming cost V 6 bases and J 6 bases, with 12 bases left between them. This CDR3 has 12 amino acids.

CDR3 nucleotides: TGCGCCAGCAGCTTGGAACCGAGGAACACTGAAGCTTTCTTT. Its translation: CASSLEPRNTEAFF. The rearrangement links TRBV5-1 to TRBJ1-1; D call uncertain. Germline CDR1 SGHRS, CDR2 YFSETQ. Trimming shortened V by 0 bases and J by 1 base, and 7 bases separated the two germline ends. The CDR3 loop spans 14 amino acids.

This clone was detected only a few times. This rearrangement joins TRBV30 to TRBJ2-4, with D unresolved. The CDR3 consists of 11 residues. V dropped 6 bases and J dropped 3 bases, with 6 bases sitting between them. Germline loops: CDR1 GTSNPN, CDR2 SVGIG (reference sequence). The chain's CDR3 is CACNGKNIQYF. In DNA form, the CDR3 reads TGTGCCTGTAACGGCAAAAACATTCAGTACTTC.

This clone occurred a few times. The V and J genes are TRBV7-9 and TRBJ1-4; tentatively, D is TRBD1 (6 bases). The CDR3 is 13 residues long. Trimming removed 5 bases from V and 8 bases from J, with 12 bases in between. Looked up from germline, CDR1 is SEHNR and CDR2 is FQNEAQ (reference sequence). CDR3 bases: TGTGCCAGCAGCACAGGGAAGGCCGAAAAACTGTTTTTT. Amino acids: CASSTGKAEKLFF.

This clone was seen only a few times. V is TRBV5-1 and J is TRBJ2-7; 8 bases align to TRBD1. The junction had 9 bases not matched to a gene; V was cut back by 2 bases and J by 2 bases. CDR1 is SGHRS and CDR2 is YFSETQ in the germline V gene. The CDR3 runs to 16 residues. The CDR3 region has the DNA TGCGCCAGCAGCTTCGGAGGGGTCAGGGGGCCCTACGAGCAGTACTTC. It specifies CASSFGGVRGPYEQYF.

V is TRBV4-1 and J is TRBJ2-2; TRBD1 is a possible D gene (5 bases). This CDR3 has 13 residues. Germline V gives CDR1 MGHRA, CDR2 YSYEKL. The germline V and J ends were trimmed by 2 bases and 6 bases, with 7 bases remaining between them. CDR3 coding DNA: TGCGCCAGCAGCCAACCAGGGCCCGGGGAGCTGTTTTTT. It encodes CASSQPGPGELFF.

This clone showed up just once. This chain connects TRBV7-6 to TRBJ2-7; 11 bases match TRBD2. The germline V gene has CDR1 SGHVS and CDR2 FNYEAQ. This CDR3 contains 15 residues. V lost 6 bases and J lost 1; bases outside the gene matches: 5. CDR3 sequence: CASSQTSGISYEQYF. CDR3 sequence (DNA): TGTGCCAGCAGTCAGACTAGCGGGATTTCCTACGAGCAGTACTTC.

This clone was picked up one time. The chain combines TRBV29-1 with TRBJ2-2, with 9 bases fitting TRBD1. The CDR3 is made up of 15 amino acids. V lost 3 bases, J lost 2 bases, and 4 bases stayed unmatched. The germline V gene encodes CDR1 SQVTM and CDR2 ANQGSEA. The CDR3 reads CSVDGGQGNTGELFF. The DNA for the CDR3 is TGCAGCGTTGATGGGGGACAGGGTAACACCGGGGAGCTGTTTTTT.

This chain joins TRBV4-3 and TRBJ1-1; maybe TRBD1 (6 bases). Per the germline V gene, CDR1 is LGHNA and CDR2 is YSLEER. Trimming cost V 4 bases and J 4 bases, with 10 bases left between them. CDR3 length: 13 residues. CDR3 DNA: TGCGCCAGCAGCCCGGACAGAGGCACTGAAGCTTTCTTT. It yields the protein CASSPDRGTEAFF.

The chain uses TRBV14 and TRBJ2-2; 9 nucleotides line up with TRBD2. This CDR3 has 15 residues. Losses at the gene ends were 4 bases for V and 5 bases for J; bases not matched to a gene: 5. Germline-derived CDR1 and CDR2 are SGHDN and FVKESK. The CDR3 sequence is CASSRAGGRTGELFF. The CDR3 DNA reads as TGTGCCAGCAGCCGAGCGGGAGGTCGTACCGGGGAGCTGTTTTTT.

In this sample, this clone turned up once. Here the CDR3 reads CASSEGNLAGFPYGYTF. CDR3 DNA: TGTGCCAGCAGTGAAGGAAATCTGGCAGGGTTCCCTTATGGCTACACCTTC. The J gene is TRBJ1-2, the V gene TRBV6-1, with a tentative D call TRBD1 (5 bases). The CDR3 sequence is 17 residues long. CDR1 and CDR2 (germline): MNHNS, SASEGT. Trimming took off 1 base at V and 5 bases at J, with 20 bases between the two ends.

As concerns this clone: One junction end disagrees with the germline gene, perhaps due to a read error. The chain employs TRBV5-1 and TRBJ1-1; no clear D gene. Germline V gives CDR1 SGHRS, CDR2 YFSETQ. This CDR3 is built from 15 residues. CDR3 loop: CPSSLDPGGNTEAFF. The DNA of the CDR3 is TGCCCCAGCAGCTTGGACCCCGGAGGGAACACTGAAGCTTTCTTT.

The chain links TRBV27 to TRBJ2-1; tentatively, D is TRBD2 (5 bases). V was trimmed by 5 bases and J by 9 bases, leaving 23 bases between them. Germline assignment: CDR1 MNHEY and CDR2 SMNVEV (reference sequence). The CDR3 has 16 amino acids. The CDR3 sequence: CASSPSGLGGRSEQFF. The DNA for the CDR3 is TGTGCCAGCAGTCCCTCCGGCCTAGGAGGTAGGAGTGAGCAGTTCTTC.

This chain links TRBV6-1 with TRBJ2-5; 9 nucleotides agree with TRBD2. V was clipped by 11 bases and J by 4 bases; unmatched bases: 11. CDR1 and CDR2 from the germline V gene are MNHNS and SASEGT. The CDR3 runs 14 residues. Here the CDR3 reads CAGVAGAVRETQYF. The CDR3 DNA sequence: TGTGCCGGAGTAGCGGGGGCAGTACGAGAGACCCAGTACTTC.

V is TRBV27 and J is TRBJ1-5; D might be TRBD1 (6 bases). The CDR3 loop spans 14 amino acids. Germline CDR1 is MNHEY and CDR2 is SMNVEV (reference sequence). V was clipped by 2 bases and J by 3 bases, with 8 bases between them. This CDR3 is CASSLGQTNQPQHF. Here the CDR3 DNA reads TGTGCCAGCAGTTTAGGACAGACCAATCAGCCCCAGCATTTT.

The chain carries TRBV28 and TRBJ2-5, with TRBD1 matching over 7 bases. Per the germline V gene, CDR1 is MDHEN and CDR2 is SYDVKM. The J segment lost 5 bases and the V segment lost 5 bases, leaving 8 bases of the junction unmatched. The CDR3 contains 14 residues. CDR3 nucleotides: TGTGCCAGCAGTGATCGGGACAGTGGGGAGACCCAGTACTTC. Translating it yields CASSDRDSGETQYF.

The chain carries TRBV2 and TRBJ2-5, with 11 positions matching TRBD2. J was trimmed by 5 bases and V by 3 bases; bases with no gene match: 8. The CDR3 sequence is 16 residues long. CDR1 SNHLY and CDR2 FYNNEI come from the germline V gene. The CDR3, as DNA: TGTGCCAGCAGTGACATAGCGGGGGGGCGGTCGGAGACCCAGTACTTC. This gives the protein CASSDIAGGRSETQYF.

V usage is TRBV6-5 and J usage is TRBJ1-5, with D maybe TRBD1 (6 bases). The CDR3 sequence is 13 residues long. With 5 bases removed from V and 9 bases from J, the gap between germline ends came to 14 bases. Per germline, CDR1 MNHEY and CDR2 SVGAGI. CDR3 region: CASSKGVAWPQHF. DNA for the CDR3: TGTGCCAGCAGTAAGGGGGTTGCGTGGCCCCAGCATTTT.

This clone was found once. This chain links TRBV19 with TRBJ2-3, with 10 bases matching TRBD2. In germline, CDR1 is LNHDA, CDR2 SQIVND (reference sequence). The CDR3 is 16 residues long. V lost 3 bases, J lost 4 bases, and 7 bases stayed unmatched. CDR3 sequence: CASSIQLAGSSDTQYF. CDR3 in DNA: TGTGCCAGTAGTATTCAACTAGCGGGGTCTTCAGATACGCAGTATTTT.

This clone has only a few counts. The chain carries TRBV18 and TRBJ2-7; 7 positions match TRBD1. Losses at the gene ends were 4 bases for V and 0 bases for J; bases not matched to a gene: 0. The CDR3 is 13 amino acids. Germline CDR1 is KGHSH and CDR2 is LQKENI. CDR3 sequence reads: CASSRDSSYEQYF. The CDR3 region has the DNA TGTGCCAGCTCACGGGACAGCTCCTACGAGCAGTACTTC.

The rearrangement joins TRBV6-6 to TRBJ1-5, with D possibly being TRBD1 (6 bases). The germline V gene encodes CDR1 MNHNY and CDR2 SVGAGI (reference sequence). The V end lost 2 bases, the J end lost 5 bases, and 13 bases lay between the germline ends. The CDR3 spans 15 residues. In nucleotides, the CDR3 is TGTGCCAGCAGTTACGCGGACGGGGGGCATCAGCCCCAGCATTTT. This sequence encodes CASSYADGGHQPQHF.

This clone was seen a single time. J is TRBJ2-7 and V is TRBV5-1, with TRBD2 identical over 10 bases. The length of the CDR3 is 15 residues. V shed 3 bases and J 0 bases; nucleotides not matched to a gene: 3. Germline V CDR1 and CDR2: SGHRS, YFSETQ. The CDR3 loop reads CASSSAGGSSYEQYF. CDR3 in DNA: TGCGCCAGCAGCTCAGCGGGAGGGAGCTCCTACGAGCAGTACTTC.

The V call is TRBV4-3, the J call TRBJ2-1; 12 bases map to TRBD2. V was pared by 1 base and J by 2 bases, with 3 bases of the junction left unmatched. The CDR3 spans 17 residues. CDR1 LGHNA and CDR2 YSLEER come from the germline V gene. CDR3 amino acids: CASSQVGLAGTYNEQFF. The DNA for the CDR3 is TGCGCCAGCAGCCAAGTAGGACTAGCGGGGACCTACAATGAGCAGTTCTTC.

V gene TRBV5-4 combines with J gene TRBJ2-1; 9 bases align to TRBD2. This CDR3 spans 16 amino acids. Germline V lookup: CDR1 SGHNT, CDR2 YYREEE (reference sequence). The J segment lost 2 bases and the V segment lost 4 bases, leaving 7 bases of the junction unmatched. CDR3 DNA: TGTGCCAGCAGCGATCTGGCGGGAGGGCCCTACAATGAGCAGTTCTTC. Amino acids: CASSDLAGGPYNEQFF.

The chain employs TRBV5-4 and TRBJ2-2; 15 bases fit TRBD2. V lost 7 bases and J lost 4; bases outside the gene matches: 8. The CDR3 has 17 residues. Germline V gives CDR1 SGHNT, CDR2 YYREEE (reference sequence). CDR3 amino acids: CASGGLAGGPGTGELFF. In DNA form, the CDR3 reads TGTGCCAGCGGCGGACTAGCGGGAGGGCCGGGCACCGGGGAGCTGTTTTTT.

This rearrangement joins TRBV6-1 to TRBJ2-5; D gene uncertain. The germline CDR1 and CDR2 sequences are MNHNS and SASEGT. Trimming removed 3 bases at V and 5 bases at J, with 13 bases between. The CDR3 extends over 14 amino acids. The CDR3 protein is CASSERFPRETQYF. In nucleotides, the CDR3 is TGTGCCAGCAGTGAGAGGTTTCCTCGGGAGACCCAGTACTTC.

This clone was observed a few times. The chain combines TRBV5-4 with TRBJ1-1; no clear D. The germline V gene encodes CDR1 SGHNT and CDR2 YYREEE (reference sequence). This CDR3 is built from 14 residues. The V end lost 0 bases, the J end lost 3 bases, and 9 bases lay between the germline ends. The CDR3 loop reads CASSLGAGHTEAFF. Here the CDR3 DNA reads TGTGCCAGCAGCTTGGGGGCCGGCCACACTGAAGCTTTCTTT.

Turning to this clone: The sample contains more than one DNA sequence encoding this CDR3. This chain links TRBV5-1 with TRBJ2-5, with D possibly being TRBD2 (6 bases). Germline V lookup: CDR1 SGHRS, CDR2 YFSETQ. V lost 1 base and J lost 2, with 9 bases in between. There are 14 residues in the CDR3. CDR3 nucleotide sequence: TGCGCCAGCAGCTTGCGGGGGATTCAAGAGACCCAGTACTTC. This sequence encodes CASSLRGIQETQYF.

The rearrangement joins TRBV11-2 to TRBJ1-2, with 10 positions matching TRBD1. With V trimmed by 3 bases and J by 10 bases, 5 bases remained unmatched. The CDR3 extends over 13 amino acids. Germline V lookup: CDR1 SGHAT, CDR2 FQNNGV. CDR3 sequence (DNA): TGTGCCAGCAGCTTCCCGGGACAGGGGTACTACACCTTC. It specifies CASSFPGQGYYTF. Complete variable domain (other parts from reference TRBV11-2 and TRBJ1-2): EAGVAQSPRYKIIEKRQSVAFWCNPISGHATLYWYQQILGQGPKLLIQFQNNGVVDDSQLPKDRFSAERLKGVDSTLKIQPAKLEDSAVYLCASSFPGQGYYTFGSGTRLTVV.

The chain recombines TRBV10-3 with TRBJ2-7; 7 bases fit TRBD1. V was clipped by 0 bases and J by 5 bases; unmatched bases: 4. Germline V gives CDR1 ENHRY, CDR2 SYGVKD. This CDR3 comprises 14 residues. The CDR3 sequence is CAISESDRSHEQYF. CDR3 sequence (DNA): TGTGCCATCAGTGAGTCGGACAGGAGCCACGAGCAGTACTTC.